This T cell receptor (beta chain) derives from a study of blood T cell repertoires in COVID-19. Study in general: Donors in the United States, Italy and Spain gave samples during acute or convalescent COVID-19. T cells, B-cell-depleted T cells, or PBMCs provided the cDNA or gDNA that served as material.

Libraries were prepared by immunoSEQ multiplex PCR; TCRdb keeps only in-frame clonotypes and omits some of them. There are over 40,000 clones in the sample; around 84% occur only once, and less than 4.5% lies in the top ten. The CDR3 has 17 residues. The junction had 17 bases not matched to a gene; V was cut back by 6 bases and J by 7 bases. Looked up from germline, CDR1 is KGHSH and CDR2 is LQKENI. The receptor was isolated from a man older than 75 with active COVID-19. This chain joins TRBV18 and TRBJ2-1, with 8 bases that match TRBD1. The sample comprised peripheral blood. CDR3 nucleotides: TGTGCCAGCTCTTCCTTACAGACAGGGGCCCCAAGTAATGAGCAGTTCTTC. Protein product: CASSSLQTGAPSNEQFF.